Listed here is a single T cell receptor (beta chain). Its antigen is not known. This sample is part of a study of cytomegalovirus exposure and HLA in healthy donors. Study outcomes and limitations: Analyses of presence/absence relied on an assumption of roughly uniform sequencing depth across donors. A previous analysis found most TCR beta V segments productive roughly 87% or roughly 30% of the time. TCR beta V- and J-gene trimming, according to a later analysis, was linked to a missense DCLRE1C variant. Rarity characterized most TCR sequences, yet some public TCRs appeared in many donors.

V was cut by 7 bases and J by 0 bases, with 14 bases left in between. CDR1 MNHEY and CDR2 SMNVEV come from the germline V gene (reference sequence). The CDR3 contains 15 residues. PCR amplification relied on 60 Vbeta primers (plus 13 Jbeta primers). The table came from immunoSEQ multiplex PCR; TCRdb's copy has only in-frame clones and leaves some out. This sample has 90,000 to 100,000 clones, with 55% to 80% found just once. This TCR was sampled from a female donor in good health and CMV-seronegative. Sequences were obtained from PBMCs. The chain employs TRBV27 and TRBJ2-3, with D maybe TRBD1 (5 bases). CDR3 bases: TGTGCCAGCACTCCGGACGACAGTAGCACAGATACGCAGTATTTT. It yields the protein CASTPDDSSTDTQYF.